What follows are 9 T cell receptor beta chains derived from one specimen sequenced in a study of cytomegalovirus exposure and HLA in healthy donors. The study ran its PCR with 60 Vbeta and 13 Jbeta primers. Generated by immunoSEQ multiplex PCR, the TCRdb table keeps only in-frame clones and is missing some. Of fewer than 200,000 clones in the sample, around 80% were seen once. The sequenced sample was PBMCs. The source of these receptors is a woman aged 25 to 39 in good health and CMV-seropositive.

The chain employs TRBV6-1 and TRBJ1-3; D perhaps matches TRBD1 (6 bases). Germline values: CDR1 MNHNS, CDR2 SASEGT. Trimming pared 1 base from V and 8 bases from J, leaving 18 bases between. This CDR3 is 16 amino acids long. The DNA of the CDR3 is TGTGCCAGCAGTGAAGGGAGTGGGGGGGGGCCAGACACCATATATTTT. Residues: CASSEGSGGGPDTIYF.

The chain links TRBV9 to TRBJ2-7; D not certain. Trimming took off 0 bases at V and 6 bases at J, with 10 bases between the two ends. The CDR3 runs 13 residues. CDR1 and CDR2 from the germline V gene are SGDLS and YYNGEE. The CDR3 spells CASSVGRVSEQYF. CDR3 nucleotide sequence: TGTGCCAGCAGCGTAGGTAGAGTTAGCGAGCAGTACTTC.

V gene TRBV27 combines with J gene TRBJ2-5, with TRBD1 matching over 8 bases. This CDR3 has 15 residues. Germline CDR1 is MNHEY and CDR2 is SMNVEV (reference sequence). J lost 5 bases, V lost 0 bases, and 5 bases had no gene match. The CDR3 bases are TGTGCCAGCAGTTTATCGTGGGACAGGAGGGAGACCCAGTACTTC. It encodes CASSLSWDRRETQYF.

The CDR3 loop is CASSERTGEPEQYF. CDR3 nucleotides: TGTGCCAGCAGTGAAAGGACAGGGGAACCGGAGCAGTACTTC. This chain links TRBV2 with TRBJ2-7, with TRBD1 identical over 9 bases. Germline V gene lookup returns CDR1 SNHLY and CDR2 FYNNEI. V lost 2 bases, J lost 7 bases, and 6 bases stayed unmatched. The CDR3 spans 14 residues.

This chain uses TRBV7-9 with TRBJ1-4; D possibly corresponds to TRBD1 (6 bases). The CDR3 consists of 15 residues. The germline V and J ends were trimmed by 5 bases and 6 bases, with 16 bases remaining between them. Germline values: CDR1 SEHNR, CDR2 FQNEAQ (reference sequence). The CDR3 reads CASSPSGVYDEKLFF. The CDR3 DNA sequence: TGTGCCAGCAGCCCATCAGGGGTTTACGATGAAAAACTGTTTTTT. Full variable domain (rest looked up from reference TRBV7-9 and TRBJ1-4): DTGVSQNPRHKITKRGQNVTFRCDPISEHNRLYWYRQTLGQGPEFLTYFQNEAQLEKSRLLSDRFSAERPKGSFSTLEIQRTEQGDSAMYLCASSPSGVYDEKLFFGSGTQLSVL.

This chain connects TRBV12-2 to TRBJ1-6; TRBD1 reflects the table's D call only, with no check against the DNA. TRBV12-2 is a listed pseudogene. The CDR3 is 15 amino acids. CDR3 amino acids: CASRRTGRFNSPLHF. Here the CDR3 DNA reads TGTGCAAGTCGTCGGACAGGGAGATTTAATTCACCCCTCCACTTT.

J is TRBJ1-1 and V is TRBV25-1; perhaps TRBD1 as D (6 bases). Trimming stripped 5 bases from V and 2 bases from J, with 12 bases between. Germline CDR1 reads MGHDK; CDR2 reads SYGVNS. The CDR3 extends over 14 amino acids. The CDR3 reads CASSHVDSNTEAFF. CDR3 DNA: TGTGCCAGCAGTCACGTGGACAGCAACACTGAAGCTTTCTTT.

The rearrangement links TRBV10-3 to TRBJ2-7, with TRBD1 identical over 8 bases. The V segment lost 1 base and the J segment 3 bases; nucleotides outside the gene matches: 5. CDR3 length equals 15 residues. Germline loops: CDR1 ENHRY, CDR2 SYGVKD. The CDR3 region is CAISEWTGRIYEQYF. CDR3 bases: TGTGCCATCAGTGAGTGGACAGGGAGGATCTACGAGCAGTACTTC.

This clone came up a few times. The genes are TRBV21-1 and TRBJ1-2; no check of the table's D call, TRBD1, against the DNA was made. TRBV21-1 is annotated as a pseudogene. The CDR3 is made up of 18 amino acids. CDR3 in amino acids: CASSDKIRGQEQNYGYTF. In DNA, the CDR3 is TGTGCCAGCAGTGACAAGATTCGCGGACAGGAGCAAAACTATGGCTACACCTTC.